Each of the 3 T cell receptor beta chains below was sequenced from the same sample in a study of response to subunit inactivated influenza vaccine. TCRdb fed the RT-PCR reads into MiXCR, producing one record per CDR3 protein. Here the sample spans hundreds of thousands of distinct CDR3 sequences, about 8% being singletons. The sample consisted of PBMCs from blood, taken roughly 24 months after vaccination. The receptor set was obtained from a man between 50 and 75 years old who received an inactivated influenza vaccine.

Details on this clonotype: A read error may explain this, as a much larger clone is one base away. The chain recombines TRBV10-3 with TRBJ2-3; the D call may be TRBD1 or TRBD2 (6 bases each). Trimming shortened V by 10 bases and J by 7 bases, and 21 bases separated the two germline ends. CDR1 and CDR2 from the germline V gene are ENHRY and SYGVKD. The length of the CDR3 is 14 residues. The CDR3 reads CATSLGGETYTQYF. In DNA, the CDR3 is TGTGCCACGTCCCTGGGGGGCGAAACATATACGCAGTATTTT.

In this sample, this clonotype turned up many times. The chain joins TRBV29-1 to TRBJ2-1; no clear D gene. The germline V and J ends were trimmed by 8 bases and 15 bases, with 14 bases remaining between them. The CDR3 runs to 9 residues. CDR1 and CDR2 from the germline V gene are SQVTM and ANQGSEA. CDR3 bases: TGCAGCTCTCCTCGTATGCCGTTCTTC. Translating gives CSSPRMPFF.

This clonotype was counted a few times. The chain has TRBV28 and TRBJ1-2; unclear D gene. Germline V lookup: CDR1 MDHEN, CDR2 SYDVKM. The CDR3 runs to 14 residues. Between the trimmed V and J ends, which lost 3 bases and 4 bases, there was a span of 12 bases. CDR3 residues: CASSFTSAGYGYTF. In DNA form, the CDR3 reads TGTGCCAGCAGTTTCACATCGGCCGGCTATGGCTACACCTTC.